The 19 T cell receptor beta chains below all came from one sample that was sequenced in a study of shared clonotypes between healthy human individuals. Profiled with immunoSEQ multiplex PCR; TCRdb holds only in-frame clones, not every one. The sample holds around 2,000,000 clones, roughly 94% seen once. CD45RO-negative CD8 cells positively selected for CCR7 made up the naive population, which excluded terminally differentiated effector memory CD45RA+ cells. The specimen sequenced was naive CD8+ T cells sorted from blood. The receptors come from a man between 18 and 29 years old in good health.

The genes are TRBV7-2 and TRBJ2-7; weak D call: TRBD1 (5 bases). Per germline, CDR1 SGHTA and CDR2 FQGNSA. V was trimmed by 3 bases and J by 6 bases, leaving 21 bases between them. The CDR3 runs 16 residues. The CDR3 reads CASSFDPGQGGPEQYF. The CDR3 region has the DNA TGTGCCAGCAGCTTTGACCCCGGGCAGGGCGGACCCGAGCAGTACTTC.

A single count supports this clone. The chain has TRBV9 and TRBJ2-1; 14 bases agree with TRBD2. The ends lost 4 bases at V and 0 bases at J; junction bases unmatched: 6. The CDR3 contains 18 residues. Germline lookup yields CDR1 SGDLS and CDR2 YYNGEE. The CDR3 protein is CASSPRTSGGRSYNEQFF. As DNA, the CDR3 is TGTGCCAGCAGCCCCCGGACTAGCGGGGGGCGCTCCTACAATGAGCAGTTCTTC.

This chain uses TRBV1 with TRBJ2-3; the table's TRBD1 call for D was not verified on the DNA. TRBV1 is recorded as a pseudogene. CDR3 length: 15 residues. DNA for the CDR3: TGCACCAGCGGATGTGCCAGGACAGGCACAGATACGCAGTATTTT. Translating gives CTSGCARTGTDTQYF.

V and J are TRBV27 and TRBJ2-7; TRBD2 matches at 9 bases. V gave up 6 bases and J gave up 3 bases; unmatched junction bases: 6. Germline V gene lookup returns CDR1 MNHEY and CDR2 SMNVEV (reference sequence). The CDR3 is 14 amino acids. The CDR3 spells CASRAGGPIYEQYF. The CDR3 region has the DNA TGTGCCAGCAGGGCGGGGGGGCCAATCTACGAGCAGTACTTC.

Notes on this clone: Other DNA sequences in the sample encode the same CDR3. V gene TRBV7-9 combines with J gene TRBJ1-1, with TRBD1 as a possible D gene (5 bases). Germline V gene data show CDR1 as SEHNR and CDR2 as FQNEAQ (reference sequence). V was clipped by 6 bases and J by 8 bases, with 10 bases between them. The CDR3 extends over 11 amino acids. CDR3 region: CASSPGLEAFF. CDR3 nucleotides: TGTGCCAGCAGTCCAGGGTTAGAAGCTTTCTTT.

The chain has TRBV2 and TRBJ2-7; 8 nucleotides line up with TRBD2. Germline CDR1 is SNHLY and CDR2 is FYNNEI. This CDR3 comprises 15 residues. V was pared by 1 base and J by 2 bases, with 4 bases of the junction left unmatched. The CDR3 DNA reads as TGTGCCAGCAGTGAAGGGACTAGCCCCACCTACGAGCAGTACTTC. This encodes CASSEGTSPTYEQYF. Complete variable domain (other parts from reference TRBV2 and TRBJ2-7): EPEVTQTPSHQVTQMGQEVILRCVPISNHLYFYWYRQILGQKVEFLVSFYNNEISEKSEIFDDQFSVERPDGSNFTLKIRSTKLEDSAMYFCASSEGTSPTYEQYFGPGTRLTVT.

J is TRBJ1-1 and V is TRBV5-4; 8 nucleotides align to TRBD1. The junction had 2 bases not matched to a gene; V was cut back by 3 bases and J by 1 base. CDR1 and CDR2 from the germline V gene are SGHNT and YYREEE (reference sequence). There are 14 residues in the CDR3. The CDR3 DNA reads TGTGCCAGCAGCTGGACAGGGTGGAACACTGAAGCTTTCTTT. This encodes CASSWTGWNTEAFF.

V and J are TRBV4-1 and TRBJ2-7; D perhaps matches TRBD1 (5 bases). Germline values: CDR1 MGHRA, CDR2 YSYEKL. V lost 3 bases, J lost 5 bases, and 5 bases lay in between. The CDR3 sequence is 11 residues long. In DNA form, the CDR3 reads TGCGCCAGCAGCCACAGGGACGAGCAGTACTTC. Amino acid sequence: CASSHRDEQYF.

The V call is TRBV6-6, the J call TRBJ2-7; D is possibly TRBD1 (6 bases). Between the trimmed V and J ends, which lost 5 bases and 2 bases, there was a span of 10 bases. This CDR3 comprises 13 residues. Germline CDR1 is MNHNY and CDR2 is SVGAGI (reference sequence). For the CDR3, the DNA is TGTGCCAGCAGTGGGGACAATCCCTACGAGCAGTACTTC. It is translated as CASSGDNPYEQYF.

The rearrangement links TRBV7-9 to TRBJ2-2; D is ambiguous. V was pared by 4 bases and J by 6 bases, with 21 bases between. This CDR3 is 17 amino acids long. Germline values: CDR1 SEHNR, CDR2 FQNEAQ (reference sequence). CDR3 nucleotide sequence: TGTGCCAGCAGCTCAGAGTCGTGGGTAAATGTCGCCGGGGAGCTGTTTTTT. This encodes CASSSESWVNVAGELFF.

To note about this clone: Other nucleotide sequences from this sample produce the same CDR3. The chain uses TRBV7-9 and TRBJ2-5, with 11 bases lining up with TRBD2. V dropped 4 bases and J dropped 2; count of bases not matched to a gene: 3. Germline V gene lookup returns CDR1 SEHNR and CDR2 FQNEAQ (reference sequence). The CDR3 is 15 amino acids. The CDR3 region is CASSSIAGGQETQYF. As DNA, the CDR3 is TGTGCCAGCAGCTCAATAGCGGGGGGGCAAGAGACCCAGTACTTC.

The rearrangement joins TRBV29-1 to TRBJ2-7; D gene uncertain. Germline V gives CDR1 SQVTM, CDR2 ANQGSEA. The CDR3 has 16 amino acids. Trimming pared 0 bases from V and 2 bases from J, leaving 17 bases between. The CDR3 region is CSVEDRPGLPPYEQYF. CDR3 DNA sequence: TGCAGCGTTGAAGATCGTCCCGGGCTACCCCCCTACGAGCAGTACTTC.

Remarks on this clone: This sample also contains other DNA sequences that code for the same CDR3. The chain combines TRBV6-6 with TRBJ1-1; D gene uncertain. V was clipped by 3 bases and J by 1 base, with 6 bases between them. CDR1 is MNHNY, CDR2 SVGAGI, per germline (reference sequence). This CDR3 region has 13 residues. The CDR3 here is CASSYLGNTEAFF. For the CDR3, the DNA is TGTGCCAGCAGTTATCTGGGGAACACTGAAGCTTTCTTT.

The genes are TRBV6-1 and TRBJ2-1; D unclear. Germline V gene sequence: CDR1 MNHNS, CDR2 SASEGT. The length of the CDR3 is 16 residues. Trimming stripped 1 base from V and 3 bases from J, with 13 bases between. In DNA form, the CDR3 reads TGTGCCAGCAGTGAAGAAAGACTGGCGTTCTACAATGAGCAGTTCTTC. This gives the protein CASSEERLAFYNEQFF.

The genes are TRBV29-1 and TRBJ2-1; the D gene could be TRBD1 or TRBD2 (5 bases each). CDR1 is SQVTM, CDR2 ANQGSEA, per germline. The CDR3 runs 14 residues. The germline V and J ends were trimmed by 3 bases and 5 bases, with 14 bases remaining between them. The CDR3 bases are TGCAGCGTTGACGTGGGGACCCTTGACAATGAGCAGTTCTTC. It yields the protein CSVDVGTLDNEQFF.

The chain uses TRBV27 and TRBJ1-4, with a weak D call TRBD1 (5 bases). The CDR3 has 16 amino acids. Trimming pared 5 bases from V and 7 bases from J, leaving 20 bases between. Germline CDR1 reads MNHEY; CDR2 reads SMNVEV (reference sequence). The CDR3 nucleotides are TGTGCCAGCAGTCCCAGCTGGGGGGAGTTTAGTGAAAAACTGTTTTTT. Protein product: CASSPSWGEFSEKLFF.

The chain carries TRBV2 and TRBJ2-2; no firm D call. V shed 2 bases and J shed 1 base, with 5 bases lying between them. The CDR3 extends over 14 amino acids. Germline V lookup: CDR1 SNHLY, CDR2 FYNNEI. The CDR3 region has the DNA TGTGCCAGCAGTGAACCCGTGAACACCGGGGAGCTGTTTTTT. Translation gives CASSEPVNTGELFF.

The genes are TRBV5-1 and TRBJ2-7; TRBD2 agrees at 11 bases. The CDR3 totals 17 residues. The V segment lost 0 bases and the J segment 4 bases; nucleotides outside the gene matches: 9. Germline CDR1 and CDR2: SGHRS and YFSETQ. The CDR3 spells CASSLVASGRKSYEQYF. In DNA form, the CDR3 reads TGCGCCAGCAGCTTGGTGGCTAGCGGGAGGAAGTCGTACGAGCAGTACTTC. Supplemented by reference TRBV5-1 and TRBJ2-7, the full variable domain reads KAGVTQTPRYLIKTRGQQVTLSCSPISGHRSVSWYQQTPGQGLQFLFEYFSETQRNKGNFPGRFSGRQFSNSRSEMNVSTLELGDSALYLCASSLVASGRKSYEQYFGPGTRLTVT.

CDR3 DNA: TGCAGCGTTGAAGACATAAACACCGGGGAGCTGTTTTTT. Protein sequence: CSVEDINTGELFF. The J gene is TRBJ2-2, the V gene TRBV29-1; D is undetermined. This CDR3 contains 13 residues. The V gene's germline CDR1 is SQVTM and CDR2 ANQGSEA. Trimming removed 0 bases from V and 2 bases from J, with 4 bases in between.